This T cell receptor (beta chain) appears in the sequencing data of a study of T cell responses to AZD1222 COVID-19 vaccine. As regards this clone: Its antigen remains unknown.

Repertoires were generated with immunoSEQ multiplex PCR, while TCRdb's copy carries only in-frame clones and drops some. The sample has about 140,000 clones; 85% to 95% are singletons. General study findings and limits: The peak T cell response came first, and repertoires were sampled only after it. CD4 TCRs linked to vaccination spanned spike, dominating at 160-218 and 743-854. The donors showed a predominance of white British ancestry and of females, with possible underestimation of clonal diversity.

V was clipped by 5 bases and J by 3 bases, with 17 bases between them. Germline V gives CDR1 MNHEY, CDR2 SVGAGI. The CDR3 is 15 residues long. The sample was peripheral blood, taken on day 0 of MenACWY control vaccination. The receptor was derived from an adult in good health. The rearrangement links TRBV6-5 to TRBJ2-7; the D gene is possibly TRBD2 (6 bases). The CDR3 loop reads CASSTSSPHVYEQYF. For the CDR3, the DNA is TGTGCCAGCAGTACTAGCTCTCCCCATGTCTACGAGCAGTACTTC.